The source of this TCR beta chain is a study of early T cells in non-severe SARS-CoV-2 infection. CDR1 and CDR2 from the germline V gene are SGHTA and FQGTGA. The CDR3 is 13 amino acids. The V and J ends lost 6 bases and 4 bases respectively, with 12 bases between them. Unique molecular identifiers (one per individual cDNA molecule) were attached. One entry per CDR3 protein, called by TCRdb with MiXCR from the 5' RACE reads. The table records 75,000 to 80,000 distinct CDR3 sequences, 15% to 18% of them present only once. This TCR derives from an adult who was a healthcare worker with PCR-confirmed SARS-CoV-2 infection or an uninfected control (not recorded which). The sequencing input was whole blood. The V call is TRBV7-3, the J call TRBJ1-1, with D tentatively TRBD1 (5 bases). The CDR3 loop is CASRSGPSTEAFF. CDR3 nucleotides: TGTGCCAGCAGGTCGGGACCGAGCACTGAAGCTTTCTTT.